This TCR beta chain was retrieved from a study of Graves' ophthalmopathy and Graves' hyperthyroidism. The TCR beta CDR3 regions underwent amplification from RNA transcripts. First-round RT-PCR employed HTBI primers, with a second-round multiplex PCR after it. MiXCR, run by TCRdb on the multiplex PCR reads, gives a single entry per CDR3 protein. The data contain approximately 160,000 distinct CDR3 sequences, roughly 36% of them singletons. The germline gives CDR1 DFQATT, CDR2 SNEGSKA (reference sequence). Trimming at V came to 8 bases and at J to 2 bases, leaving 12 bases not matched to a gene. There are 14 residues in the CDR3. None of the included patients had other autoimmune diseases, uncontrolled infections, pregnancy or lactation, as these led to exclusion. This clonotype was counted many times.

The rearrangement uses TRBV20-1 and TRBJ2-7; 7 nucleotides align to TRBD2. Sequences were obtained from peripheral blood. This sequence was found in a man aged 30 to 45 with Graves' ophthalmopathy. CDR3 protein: CSLSGEGDPYEQYF. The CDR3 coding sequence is TGCAGTCTAAGCGGGGAAGGTGATCCCTACGAGCAGTACTTC.